This T cell receptor beta chain stems from a study of cytomegalovirus exposure and HLA in healthy donors. Overall study results and limits: A later analysis associated 15,000 to 20,000 TCR beta sequences with HLA alleles at a 0.05 false discovery rate. Reports described diagnosis of cytomegalovirus status by the classifier as highly specific and sensitive.

As to this clone: Its antigen is unknown.

Both 60 Vbeta primers and 13 Jbeta primers went into the PCR. Generated by immunoSEQ multiplex PCR, the TCRdb table keeps only in-frame clones and is missing some. The repertoire consists of some 120,000 clones, with 80% to 90% occurring once and the leading ten covering around 11%. At collection, donors were nominally healthy, but unrecorded immune exposures were probable. This CDR3 is built from 15 residues. V gave up 4 bases and J gave up 1 base; unmatched junction bases: 7. Germline V gene data show CDR1 as SGDLS and CDR2 as YYNGEE. The receptor was derived from a male donor in good health and CMV-seropositive. The sequenced sample was PBMCs. The chain joins TRBV9 to TRBJ2-7; 8 bases are shared with TRBD1. CDR3 coding DNA: TGTGCCAGCAGCCCCCGGACAGGGAGTTCCTACGAGCAGTACTTC. Its translation: CASSPRTGSSYEQYF.